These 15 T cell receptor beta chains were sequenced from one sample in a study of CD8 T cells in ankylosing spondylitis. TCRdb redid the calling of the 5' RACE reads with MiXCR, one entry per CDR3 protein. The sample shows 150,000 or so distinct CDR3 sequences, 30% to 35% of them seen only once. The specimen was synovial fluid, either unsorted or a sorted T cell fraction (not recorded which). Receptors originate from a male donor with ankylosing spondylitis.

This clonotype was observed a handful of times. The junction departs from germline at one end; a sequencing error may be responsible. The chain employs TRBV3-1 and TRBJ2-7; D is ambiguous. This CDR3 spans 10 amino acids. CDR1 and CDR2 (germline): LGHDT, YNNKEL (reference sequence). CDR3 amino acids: CASSQDLDPF. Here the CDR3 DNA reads TGTGCCAGCAGCCAAGATTTGGACCCCTTC.

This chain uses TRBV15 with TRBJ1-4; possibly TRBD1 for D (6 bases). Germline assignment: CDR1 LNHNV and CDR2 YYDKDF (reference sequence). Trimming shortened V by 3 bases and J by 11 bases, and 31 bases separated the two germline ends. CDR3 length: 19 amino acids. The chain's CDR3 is CATSSLRGGVSGSGSKLFF. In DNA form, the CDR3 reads TGTGCCACCAGCAGCCTTCGAGGGGGAGTTTCGGGCTCGGGCTCGAAACTGTTTTTT.

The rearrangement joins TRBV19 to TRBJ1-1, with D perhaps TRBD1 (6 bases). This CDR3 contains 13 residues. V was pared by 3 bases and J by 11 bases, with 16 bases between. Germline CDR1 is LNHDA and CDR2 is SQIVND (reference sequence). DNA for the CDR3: TGTGCCAGTAGTATTGCGTCAGGGGCTGGGGCTTTCTTT. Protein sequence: CASSIASGAGAFF.

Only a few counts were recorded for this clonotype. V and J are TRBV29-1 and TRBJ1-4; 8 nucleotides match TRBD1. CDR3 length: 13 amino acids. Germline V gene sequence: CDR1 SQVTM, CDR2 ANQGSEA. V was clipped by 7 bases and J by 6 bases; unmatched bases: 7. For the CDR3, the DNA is TGCAGCGGGGTACAGGGGGGCGATGAAAAACTGTTTTTT. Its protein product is CSGVQGGDEKLFF.

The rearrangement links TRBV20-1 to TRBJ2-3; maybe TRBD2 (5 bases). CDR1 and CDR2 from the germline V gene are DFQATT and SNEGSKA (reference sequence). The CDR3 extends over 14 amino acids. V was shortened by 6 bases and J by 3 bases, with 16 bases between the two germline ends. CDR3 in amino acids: CSAVGVIGTDTQYF. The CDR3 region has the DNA TGCAGTGCCGTGGGAGTGATTGGAACAGATACGCAGTATTTT.

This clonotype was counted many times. CDR3 in DNA: TGCAGTGCTTGGGTGTACAATGAGCAGTTCTTC. This encodes CSAWVYNEQFF. The J gene is TRBJ2-1, the V gene TRBV20-1; no firm D call. CDR1 and CDR2 from the germline V gene are DFQATT and SNEGSKA (reference sequence). This CDR3 region has 11 residues. Trimming took 5 bases from V and 4 from J, leaving 6 bases between them.

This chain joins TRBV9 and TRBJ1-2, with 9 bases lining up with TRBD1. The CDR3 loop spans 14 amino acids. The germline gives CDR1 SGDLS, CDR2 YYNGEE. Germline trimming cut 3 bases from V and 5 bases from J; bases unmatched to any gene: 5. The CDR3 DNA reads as TGTGCCAGCAGCGAGGGACAGGGAACATATGGCTACACCTTC. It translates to CASSEGQGTYGYTF.

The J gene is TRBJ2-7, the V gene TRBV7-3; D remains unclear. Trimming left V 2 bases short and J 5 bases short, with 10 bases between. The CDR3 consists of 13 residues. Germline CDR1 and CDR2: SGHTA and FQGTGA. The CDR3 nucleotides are TGTGCCAGCAGCTTATCCATACGAGACGAGCAGTACTTC. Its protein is CASSLSIRDEQYF. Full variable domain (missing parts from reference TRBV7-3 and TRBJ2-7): GAGVSQTPSNKVTEKGKYVELRCDPISGHTALYWYRQSLGQGPEFLIYFQGTGAADDSGLPNDRFFAVRPEGSVSTLKIQRTERGDSAVYLCASSLSIRDEQYFGPGTRLTVT.

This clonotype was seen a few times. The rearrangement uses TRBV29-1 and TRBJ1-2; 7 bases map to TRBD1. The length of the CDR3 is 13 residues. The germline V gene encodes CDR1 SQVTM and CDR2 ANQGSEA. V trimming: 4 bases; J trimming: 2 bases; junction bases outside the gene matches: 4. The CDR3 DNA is TGCAGCGTTGGACAGGGAGGGAACTATGGCTACACCTTC. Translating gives CSVGQGGNYGYTF.

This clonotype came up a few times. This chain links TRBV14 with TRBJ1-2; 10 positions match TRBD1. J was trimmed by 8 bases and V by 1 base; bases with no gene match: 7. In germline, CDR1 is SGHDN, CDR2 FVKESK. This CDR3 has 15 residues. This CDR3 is CASSQALGTGAGYTF. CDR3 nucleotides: TGTGCCAGCAGCCAAGCTCTAGGGACAGGGGCCGGCTACACCTTC.

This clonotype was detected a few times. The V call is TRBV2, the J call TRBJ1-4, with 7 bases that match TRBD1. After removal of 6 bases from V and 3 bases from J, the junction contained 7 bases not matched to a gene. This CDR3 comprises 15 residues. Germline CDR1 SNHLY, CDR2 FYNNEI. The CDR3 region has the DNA TGTGCCAGCAGGGCTACAGGGGCCCCTAATGAAAAACTGTTTTTT. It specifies CASRATGAPNEKLFF.

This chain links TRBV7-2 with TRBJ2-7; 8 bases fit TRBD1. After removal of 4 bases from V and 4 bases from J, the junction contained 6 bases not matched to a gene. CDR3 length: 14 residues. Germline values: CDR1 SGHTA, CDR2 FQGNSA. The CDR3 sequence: CASSSRTGFYEQYF. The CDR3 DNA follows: TGTGCCAGCAGCTCAAGGACAGGGTTTTACGAGCAGTACTTC.

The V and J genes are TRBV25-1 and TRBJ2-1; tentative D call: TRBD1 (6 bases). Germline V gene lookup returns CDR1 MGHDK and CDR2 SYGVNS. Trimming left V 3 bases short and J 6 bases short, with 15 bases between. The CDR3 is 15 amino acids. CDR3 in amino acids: CASSEYRGISNEQFF. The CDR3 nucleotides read TGTGCCAGCAGTGAGTATAGGGGGATCAGCAATGAGCAGTTCTTC.

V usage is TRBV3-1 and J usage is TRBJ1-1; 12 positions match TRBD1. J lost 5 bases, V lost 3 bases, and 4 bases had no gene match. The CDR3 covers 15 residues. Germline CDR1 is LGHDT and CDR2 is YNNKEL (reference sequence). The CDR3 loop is CASSHGTGGATEAFF. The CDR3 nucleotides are TGTGCCAGCAGCCACGGGACAGGGGGCGCGACTGAAGCTTTCTTT.

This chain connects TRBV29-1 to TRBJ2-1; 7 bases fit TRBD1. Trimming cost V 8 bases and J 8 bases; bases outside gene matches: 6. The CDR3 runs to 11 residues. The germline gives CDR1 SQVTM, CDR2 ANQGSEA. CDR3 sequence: CSPRQGDEQFF. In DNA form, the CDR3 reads TGCAGCCCGAGACAGGGAGATGAGCAGTTCTTC.